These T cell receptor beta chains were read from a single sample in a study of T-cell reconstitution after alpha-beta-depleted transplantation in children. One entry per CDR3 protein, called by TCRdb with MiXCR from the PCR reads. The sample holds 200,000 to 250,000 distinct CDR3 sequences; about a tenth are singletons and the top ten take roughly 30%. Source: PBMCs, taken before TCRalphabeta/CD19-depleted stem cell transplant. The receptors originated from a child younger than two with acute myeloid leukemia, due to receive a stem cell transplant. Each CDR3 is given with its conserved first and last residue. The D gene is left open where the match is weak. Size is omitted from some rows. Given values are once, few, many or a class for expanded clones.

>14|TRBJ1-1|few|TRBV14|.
TGTGCCAGCAGCCAATGGGGGTTCGACACTGAAGCTTTCTTT
CASSQWGFDTEAFF
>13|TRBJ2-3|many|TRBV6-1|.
TGTGCCAGCGGCGGGACTGCCTTCGTGACGCAGTATTTT
CASGGTAFVTQYF
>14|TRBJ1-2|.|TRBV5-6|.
TGTGCCAGCAGCTTGGTTGGCCCGCGGGATGGCTACACCTTC
CASSLVGPRDGYTF
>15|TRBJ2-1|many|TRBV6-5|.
TGTGCCAGCAGTTACTCGACACGGCGCTACAATGAGCAGTTCTTC
CASSYSTRRYNEQFF
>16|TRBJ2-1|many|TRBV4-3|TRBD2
TGCGCCAGCAGCCAATGGCTAGCGGGACCCTACAATGAGCAGTTCTTC
CASSQWLAGPYNEQFF
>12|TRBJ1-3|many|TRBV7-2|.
TGTGCCAGCAGCGCCCGAGGAAACACCATATATTTT
CASSARGNTIYF
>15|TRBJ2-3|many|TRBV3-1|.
TGTGCCAGCAGCCAAGAAGGCAGATTCACAGATACGCAGTATTTT
CASSQEGRFTDTQYF
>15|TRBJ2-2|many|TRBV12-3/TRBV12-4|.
TGTGCCAGCAGTTTAACCGTGGCGAACACCGGGGAGCTGTTTTTT
CASSLTVANTGELFF
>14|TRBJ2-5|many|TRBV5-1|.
TGCGCCAGCAGCTCCGGGACGGACCAAGAGACCCAGTACTTC
CASSSGTDQETQYF
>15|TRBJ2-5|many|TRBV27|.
TGTGCCAGCAGTTTTCGTCGAGTGAACCAAGAGACCCAGTACTTC
CASSFRRVNQETQYF
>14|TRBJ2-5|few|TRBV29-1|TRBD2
TGCAGCGTGGCACTAGCGCTTGTGCCTGAGACCCAGTACTTC
CSVALALVPETQYF
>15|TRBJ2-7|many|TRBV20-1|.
TGCAGTGCTAGAGCTGTTTCCTACGGGTACTACGAGCAGTACTTC
CSARAVSYGYYEQYF
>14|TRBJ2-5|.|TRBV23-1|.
TGCGCCAGCGCGAAATCGGACGACACAGAGACCCAGTACTTC
CASAKSDDTETQYF
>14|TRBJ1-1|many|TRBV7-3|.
TGTGCCAGCAGCTCAAACAGGGAGGCCACTGAAGCTTTCTTT
CASSSNREATEAFF
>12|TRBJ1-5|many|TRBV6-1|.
TGTGCCAGCAGTGTTGAGACTCAGCCCCAGCATTTT
CASSVETQPQHF
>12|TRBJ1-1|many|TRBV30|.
TGTGCCTGGGCCCCGCTGCGTATTGAAGCTTTCTTT
CAWAPLRIEAFF
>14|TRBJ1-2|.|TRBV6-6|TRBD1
TGTGCCAGCAGTTCCGGGACAGGGCCTAATGGCTACACCTTC
CASSSGTGPNGYTF
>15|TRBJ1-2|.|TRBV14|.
TGTGCCAGCAGCCAAGCGGAGGGAACGGTTAGGGGCTACACCTTC
CASSQAEGTVRGYTF
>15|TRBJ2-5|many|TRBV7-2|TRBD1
TGTGCCAGCAGCACTCCGACAGGGGGCGCGGAGACCCAGTACTTC
CASSTPTGGAETQYF
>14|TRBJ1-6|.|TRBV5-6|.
TGTGCCAGCAGCGTGGGGGGAGGTAATTCACCCCTCCACTTT
CASSVGGGNSPLHF
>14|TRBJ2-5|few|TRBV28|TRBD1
TGTGCCAGCAACAGACAGGGGTCAGGAGGGACCCAGTACTTC
CASNRQGSGGTQYF
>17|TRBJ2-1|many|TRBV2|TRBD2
TGTGCCAGCAGATCAATCAGCGGGGTCAGCTCCTACAATGAGCAGTTCTTC
CASRSISGVSSYNEQFF
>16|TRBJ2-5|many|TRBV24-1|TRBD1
TGTGCCACCAGTGATCCGGACAGGGGCCACGAAGAGACCCAGTACTTC
CATSDPDRGHEETQYF
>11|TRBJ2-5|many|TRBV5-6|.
TGTGCCAGCAGCTTTGAAGAGACCCAGTACTTC
CASSFEETQYF
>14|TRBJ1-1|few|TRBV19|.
TGTGCCAGCAGGCGGAAAATAGGGAACACTGAAGCTTTCTTT
CASRRKIGNTEAFF
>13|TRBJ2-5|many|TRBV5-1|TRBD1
TGCGCCAGCCGGTCGACAGGGCAAGAGACCCAGTACTTC
CASRSTGQETQYF
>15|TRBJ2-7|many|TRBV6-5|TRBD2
TGTGCCAGCAGTTACGGGACTAGCGGGTCCTACGAGCAGTACTTC
CASSYGTSGSYEQYF
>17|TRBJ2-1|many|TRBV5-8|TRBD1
TGTGCCAGCAGCCATCAGGTCGACAGGGTTTGGTACAATGAGCAGTTCTTC
CASSHQVDRVWYNEQFF
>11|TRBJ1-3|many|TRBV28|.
TGTGCCAGCACCCCTGGGAACACCATATATTTT
CASTPGNTIYF
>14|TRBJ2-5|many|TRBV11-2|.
TGTGCCAGCAGCGCCACCTTAGTGGAAGAGACCCAGTACTTC
CASSATLVEETQYF
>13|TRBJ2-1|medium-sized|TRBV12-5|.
TGTGCTAGTGGTTTGCTAATCGGGAATGAGCAGTTCTTC
CASGLLIGNEQFF